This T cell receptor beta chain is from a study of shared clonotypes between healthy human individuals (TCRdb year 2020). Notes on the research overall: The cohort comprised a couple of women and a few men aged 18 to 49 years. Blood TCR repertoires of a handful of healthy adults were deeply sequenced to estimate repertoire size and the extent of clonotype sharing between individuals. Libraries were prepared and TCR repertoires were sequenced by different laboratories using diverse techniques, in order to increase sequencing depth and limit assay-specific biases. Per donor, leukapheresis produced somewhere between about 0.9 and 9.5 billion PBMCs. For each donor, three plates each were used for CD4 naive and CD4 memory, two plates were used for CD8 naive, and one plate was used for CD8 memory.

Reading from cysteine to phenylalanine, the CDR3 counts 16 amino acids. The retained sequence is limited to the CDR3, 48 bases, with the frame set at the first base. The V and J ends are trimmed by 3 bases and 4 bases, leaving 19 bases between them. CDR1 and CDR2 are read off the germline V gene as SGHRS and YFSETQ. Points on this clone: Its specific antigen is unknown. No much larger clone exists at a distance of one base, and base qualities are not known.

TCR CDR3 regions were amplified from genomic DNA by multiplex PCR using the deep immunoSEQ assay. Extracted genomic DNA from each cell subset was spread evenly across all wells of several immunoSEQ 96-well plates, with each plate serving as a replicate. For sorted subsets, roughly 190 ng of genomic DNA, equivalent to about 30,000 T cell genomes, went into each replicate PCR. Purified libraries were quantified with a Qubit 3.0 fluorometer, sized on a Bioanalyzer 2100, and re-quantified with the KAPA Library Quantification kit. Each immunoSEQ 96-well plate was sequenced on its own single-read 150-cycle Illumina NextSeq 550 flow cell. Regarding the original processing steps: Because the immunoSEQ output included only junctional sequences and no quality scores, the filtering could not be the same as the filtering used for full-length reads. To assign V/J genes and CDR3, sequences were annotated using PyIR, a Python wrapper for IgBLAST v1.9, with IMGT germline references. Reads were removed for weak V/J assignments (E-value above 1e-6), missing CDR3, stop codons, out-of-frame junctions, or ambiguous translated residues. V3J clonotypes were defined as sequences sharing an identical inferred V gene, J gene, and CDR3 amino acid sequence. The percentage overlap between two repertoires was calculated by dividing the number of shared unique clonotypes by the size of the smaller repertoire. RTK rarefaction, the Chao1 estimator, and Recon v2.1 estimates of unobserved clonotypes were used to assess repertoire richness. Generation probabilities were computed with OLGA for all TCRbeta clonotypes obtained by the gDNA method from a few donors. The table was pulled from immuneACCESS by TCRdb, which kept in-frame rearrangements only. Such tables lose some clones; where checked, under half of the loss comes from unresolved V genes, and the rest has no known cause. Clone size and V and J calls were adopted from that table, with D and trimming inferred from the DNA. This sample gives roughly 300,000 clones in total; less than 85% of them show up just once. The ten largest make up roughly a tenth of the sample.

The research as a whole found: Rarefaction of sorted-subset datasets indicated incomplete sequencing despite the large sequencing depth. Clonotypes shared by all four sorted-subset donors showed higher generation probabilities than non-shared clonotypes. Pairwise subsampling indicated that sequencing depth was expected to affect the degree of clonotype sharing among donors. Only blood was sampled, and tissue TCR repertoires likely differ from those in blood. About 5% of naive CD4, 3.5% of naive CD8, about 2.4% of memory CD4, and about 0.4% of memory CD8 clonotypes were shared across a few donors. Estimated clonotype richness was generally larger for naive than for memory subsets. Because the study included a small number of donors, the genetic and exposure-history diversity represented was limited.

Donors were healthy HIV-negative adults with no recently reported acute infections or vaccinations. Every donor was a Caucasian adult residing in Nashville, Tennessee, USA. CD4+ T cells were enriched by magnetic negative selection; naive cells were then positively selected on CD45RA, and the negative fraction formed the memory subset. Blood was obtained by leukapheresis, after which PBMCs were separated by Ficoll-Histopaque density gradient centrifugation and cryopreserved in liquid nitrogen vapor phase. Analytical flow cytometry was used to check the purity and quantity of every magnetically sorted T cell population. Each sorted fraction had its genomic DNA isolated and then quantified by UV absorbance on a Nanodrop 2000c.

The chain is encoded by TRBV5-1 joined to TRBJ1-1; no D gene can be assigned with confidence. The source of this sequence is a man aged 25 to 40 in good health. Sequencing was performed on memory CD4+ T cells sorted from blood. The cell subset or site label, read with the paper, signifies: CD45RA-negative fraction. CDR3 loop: CASSSEFLGAGTEAFF. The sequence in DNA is TGCGCCAGCAGCTCGGAGTTTCTAGGCGCCGGCACTGAAGCTTTCTTT.